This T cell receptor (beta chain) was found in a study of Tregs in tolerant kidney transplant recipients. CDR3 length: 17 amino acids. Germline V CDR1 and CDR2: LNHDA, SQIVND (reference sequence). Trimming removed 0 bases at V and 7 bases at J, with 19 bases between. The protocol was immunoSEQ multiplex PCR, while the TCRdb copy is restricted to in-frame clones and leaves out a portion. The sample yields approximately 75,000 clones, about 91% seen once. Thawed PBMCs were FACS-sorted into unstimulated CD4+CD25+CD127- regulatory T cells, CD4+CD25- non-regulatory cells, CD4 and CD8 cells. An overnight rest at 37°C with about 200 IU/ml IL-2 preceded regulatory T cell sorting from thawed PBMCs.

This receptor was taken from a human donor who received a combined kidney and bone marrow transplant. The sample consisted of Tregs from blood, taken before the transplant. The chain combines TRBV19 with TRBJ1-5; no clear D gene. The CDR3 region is CASSIDPKIRIRQPQHF. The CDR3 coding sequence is TGTGCCAGTAGTATAGATCCCAAGATCCGGATCAGGCAGCCCCAGCATTTT.